These 11 T cell receptor beta chains share one sample of origin, sequenced in a study of blood T cell repertoires in COVID-19. Sequencing was performed with immunoSEQ multiplex PCR; in TCRdb, only in-frame clones are kept and a portion is missing. The sample comprises 25,000 to 30,000 clones, 84% of which are singletons, and approximately 16% rests with the top ten. The sample comprised peripheral blood. The source is a man aged 65 to 85 with active COVID-19.

This clone was recorded once. This chain connects TRBV3-1 (or the pseudogene TRBV3-2) to TRBJ2-5; D is possibly TRBD1 (5 bases). The CDR3 has 15 amino acids. CDR1 LGHDT and CDR2 YNNKEL come from the germline V gene (reference sequence). V was shortened by 4 bases and J by 5 bases, with 17 bases between the two germline ends. The CDR3 loop reads CASSPVGFPGETQYF. The CDR3 coding sequence is TGTGCCAGCAGCCCCGTCGGGTTTCCAGGGGAGACCCAGTACTTC.

V and J are TRBV4-3 and TRBJ1-6, with D maybe TRBD1 (5 bases). This CDR3 is built from 15 residues. CDR1 is LGHNA and CDR2 is YSLEER in the germline V gene. The germline V and J ends were trimmed by 3 bases and 6 bases, with 12 bases remaining between them. The CDR3 DNA reads as TGCGCCAGCAGCCAGGAGGGGTTCTCTAATTCACCCCTCCACTTT. It yields the protein CASSQEGFSNSPLHF.

This chain joins TRBV5-4 and TRBJ1-1; tentative D call: TRBD1 (5 bases). V was trimmed by 7 bases and J by 2 bases, leaving 15 bases between them. The V gene's germline CDR1 is SGHNT and CDR2 YYREEE (reference sequence). This CDR3 is 14 amino acids long. This CDR3 is CASGRGGSNTEAFF. CDR3 DNA sequence: TGTGCCAGCGGAAGGGGAGGGTCAAACACTGAAGCTTTCTTT.

This chain links TRBV29-1 with TRBJ1-2; D is unresolved. Per germline, CDR1 SQVTM and CDR2 ANQGSEA. Trimming left V 5 bases short and J 6 bases short, with 7 bases between. This CDR3 has 10 amino acids. The CDR3 reads CSVPLNGYTF. CDR3 sequence (DNA): TGCAGCGTTCCCCTAAATGGCTACACCTTC.

The sample holds one count of this clone. The chain is built from TRBV6-5 and TRBJ2-7; D gene uncertain. The CDR3 runs 11 residues. V dropped 2 bases and J dropped 3 bases, with 2 bases sitting between them. Germline loops: CDR1 MNHEY, CDR2 SVGAGI. The CDR3 DNA is TGTGCCAGCAGTTACCTCTACGAGCAGTACTTC. Protein: CASSYLYEQYF.

The count of this clone is one. The chain uses TRBV9 and TRBJ2-1; TRBD2 matches 12 bases. The CDR3 covers 17 residues. The germline V gene encodes CDR1 SGDLS and CDR2 YYNGEE. V trimming: 1 base; J trimming: 2 bases; junction bases outside the gene matches: 4. CDR3 coding DNA: TGTGCCAGCAGCGTACCTAGCGGGGGGGATCCCTACAATGAGCAGTTCTTC. Its protein product is CASSVPSGGDPYNEQFF.

V and J are TRBV7-6 and TRBJ1-4; tentative D call: TRBD1 (5 bases). This CDR3 spans 15 amino acids. CDR1 SGHVS and CDR2 FNYEAQ come from the germline V gene. V was pared by 7 bases and J by 3 bases, with 15 bases between. This CDR3 is CASTATEGPNEKLFF. In nucleotides, the CDR3 is TGTGCCAGCACGGCGACGGAGGGACCTAATGAAAAACTGTTTTTT.

The J gene is TRBJ1-5, the V gene TRBV27, with a possible D match to TRBD1 (6 bases). The CDR3 is 14 residues long. Trimming removed 4 bases at V and 8 bases at J, with 15 bases between. Germline V gene data show CDR1 as MNHEY and CDR2 as SMNVEV (reference sequence). The chain's CDR3 is CASSSTLRGKPQHF. CDR3 DNA: TGTGCCAGCAGTTCAACCCTGAGGGGGAAGCCCCAGCATTTT.

V usage is TRBV5-5 and J usage is TRBJ2-5, with a possible D match to TRBD2 (7 bases). Germline V CDR1 and CDR2: SGHKS, YYEKEE (reference sequence). The ends were cut back, 1 base at V and 4 bases at J, with 11 bases in the middle. The CDR3 totals 14 residues. In DNA form, the CDR3 reads TGTGCCAGCAGCTTGTTGGGGGGGCGAGAGACCCAGTACTTC. Its protein is CASSLLGGRETQYF.

This clone was observed a handful of times. The chain combines TRBV7-9 with TRBJ2-3; 9 positions match TRBD2. The length of the CDR3 is 13 residues. CDR1 is SEHNR, CDR2 FQNEAQ, per germline (reference sequence). V was clipped by 7 bases and J by 6 bases; unmatched bases: 5. CDR3 in amino acids: CASKAGGRDTQYF. The CDR3 nucleotides are TGTGCCAGCAAGGCGGGGGGGCGGGATACGCAGTATTTT.

The V and J genes are TRBV18 and TRBJ1-6, with D unclear. The V gene's germline CDR1 is KGHSH and CDR2 LQKENI. Trimming took off 3 bases at V and 10 bases at J, with 16 bases between the two ends. The CDR3 spans 15 residues. The DNA for the CDR3 is TGTGCCAGCTCACCGGATTCCGGGGTTAGCTCACCCCTCCACTTT. Protein: CASSPDSGVSSPLHF.